Listed below are T cell receptor beta chains from one sample, sequenced in a study of blood T cell repertoires in COVID-19. Here immunoSEQ multiplex PCR was the method, and the copy in TCRdb shows in-frame clones only, minus some. The repertoire consists of about 170,000 clones, with more than 75% occurring once and the leading ten covering 3.7%. Specimen: peripheral blood. The receptors come from a man between 18 and 35 years old with active or convalescent COVID-19. Both conserved end residues are part of each CDR3. The order of the fields is J gene, D gene, V gene, CDR3 protein. The D gene is left open where the match is weak.

TRBJ2-3	TRBD2	TRBV19	CASSRASGMTRTDTQYF
TRBJ1-2	-	TRBV19	CASSISDPGEAPAGYTF
TRBJ1-6	-	TRBV2	CAREGDSYNSPLHF
TRBJ2-2	TRBD1	TRBV24-1	CATSDLQTRGPTNTGELFF
TRBJ1-2	TRBD1	TRBV11-2	CASSLGTGSIYGYTF
TRBJ1-2	-	TRBV12-3/TRBV12-4	CASSAQDNYGYTF
TRBJ2-3	-	TRBV7-9	CASSPSTVEGSDTQYF
TRBJ2-2	-	TRBV11-2	CASSLAEAVNTGELFF
TRBJ1-6	TRBD1	TRBV29-1	CSVTGGGRISPLHF
TRBJ1-1	-	TRBV2	CASRGQNTEAFF
TRBJ1-6	-	TRBV2	CASSEGQINSPLHF
TRBJ1-2	TRBD1	TRBV28	CASSARTGSDGYTF
TRBJ1-1	-	TRBV10-3	CAISEWRIRDTEAFF
TRBJ2-7	TRBD1	TRBV12-3/TRBV12-4	CASSYRGLNEQYF
TRBJ2-3	-	TRBV7-2	CASSPGGISVGDTQYF
TRBJ1-1	-	TRBV11-3	CASSPGGNTEAFF
TRBJ2-1	-	TRBV27	CASSVDYNNEQFF
TRBJ1-3	-	TRBV2	CASQGQSSGNTIYF
TRBJ2-1	TRBD2	TRBV24-1	CATGLAGYNEQFF
TRBJ1-4	-	TRBV5-4	CASSLDRREKLFF
TRBJ1-6	-	TRBV6-5	CASSYSRAGGDSPLHF
TRBJ2-3	-	TRBV12-3/TRBV12-4	CASTPRADTQYF
TRBJ2-7	-	TRBV2	CASRQTASYEQYF
TRBJ1-2	-	TRBV27	CASSLTAGRYNGYTF
TRBJ2-2	-	TRBV4-3	CASSPSSELYTGELFF
TRBJ1-2	TRBD1	TRBV5-1	CASSPTRGGDGYTF
TRBJ2-7	-	TRBV5-4	CASSRFGLALDEQYF
TRBJ2-5	TRBD1	TRBV10-1	CASSESDRDWVETQYF